This TCR beta chain was retrieved from a study of blood T cells in healthy people across ages. Through a sample-barcoded 5' primer and a J-beta primer mix, a second PCR was run for about 7 to 12 cycles. TCRdb recomputed calls from the 5' RACE reads with MiXCR, one row per CDR3 protein. The repertoire includes around 1,700,000 distinct CDR3 sequences, roughly 27% of them detected once, and 7.7% sits in the top ten. In its sample, this clonotype was seen once. A minimum of 5.5 micrograms of total RNA was extracted per sample. Looked up from germline, CDR1 is SGDLS and CDR2 is YYNGEE. This CDR3 contains 14 residues. Trimming cost V 7 bases and J 6 bases, with 20 bases left between them.

Sequences were obtained from blood. The chain employs TRBV9 and TRBJ2-7; D possibly uses TRBD1 or TRBD2 (6 bases each). This TCR derives from a woman aged 30 to 39 in good health. The CDR3 reads CASGLSRGAGEQYF. CDR3 sequence (DNA): TGTGCCAGCGGCCTCTCAAGGGGGGCCGGCGAGCAGTACTTC.